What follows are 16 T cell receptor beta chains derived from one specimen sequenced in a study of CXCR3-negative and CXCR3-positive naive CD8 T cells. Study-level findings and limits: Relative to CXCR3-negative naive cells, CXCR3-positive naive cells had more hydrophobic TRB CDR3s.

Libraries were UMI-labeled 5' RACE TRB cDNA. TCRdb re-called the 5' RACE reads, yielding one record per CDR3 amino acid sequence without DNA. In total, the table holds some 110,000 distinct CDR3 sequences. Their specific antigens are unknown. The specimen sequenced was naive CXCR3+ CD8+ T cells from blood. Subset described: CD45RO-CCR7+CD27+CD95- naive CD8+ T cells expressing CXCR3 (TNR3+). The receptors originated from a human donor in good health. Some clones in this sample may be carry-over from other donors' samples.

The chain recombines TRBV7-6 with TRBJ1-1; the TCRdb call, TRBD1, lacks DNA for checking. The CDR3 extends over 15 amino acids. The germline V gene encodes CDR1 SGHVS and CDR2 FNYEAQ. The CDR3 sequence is CASGREGTGNTEAFF.

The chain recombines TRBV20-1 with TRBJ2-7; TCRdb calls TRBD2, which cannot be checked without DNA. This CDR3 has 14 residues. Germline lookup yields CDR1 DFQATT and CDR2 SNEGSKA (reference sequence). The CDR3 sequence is CSARDLSGPYEQYF.

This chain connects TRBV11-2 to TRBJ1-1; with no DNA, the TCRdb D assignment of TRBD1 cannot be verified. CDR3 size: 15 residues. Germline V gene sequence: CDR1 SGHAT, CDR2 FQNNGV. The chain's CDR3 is CASSTQDGMNTEAFF.

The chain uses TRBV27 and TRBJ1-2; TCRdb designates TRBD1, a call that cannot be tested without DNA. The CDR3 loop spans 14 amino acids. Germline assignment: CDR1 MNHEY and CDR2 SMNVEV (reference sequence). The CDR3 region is CASSPSLSPSGYTF.

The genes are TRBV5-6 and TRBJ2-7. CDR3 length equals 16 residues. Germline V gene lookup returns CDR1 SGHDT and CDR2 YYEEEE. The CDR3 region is CASSSGGGYDPYEQYF.

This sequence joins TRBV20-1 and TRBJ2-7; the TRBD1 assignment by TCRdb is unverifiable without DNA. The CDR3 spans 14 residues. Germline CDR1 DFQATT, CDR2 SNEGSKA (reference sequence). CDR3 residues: CSARSGTGGFEQYF.

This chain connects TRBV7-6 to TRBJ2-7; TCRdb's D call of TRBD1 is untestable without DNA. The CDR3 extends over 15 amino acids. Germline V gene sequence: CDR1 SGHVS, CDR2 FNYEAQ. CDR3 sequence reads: CASSLEGQAPYEQYF.

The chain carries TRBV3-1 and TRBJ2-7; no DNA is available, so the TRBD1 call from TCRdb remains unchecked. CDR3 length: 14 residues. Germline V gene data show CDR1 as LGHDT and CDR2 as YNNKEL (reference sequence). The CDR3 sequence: CASSLPGTAAEQYF.

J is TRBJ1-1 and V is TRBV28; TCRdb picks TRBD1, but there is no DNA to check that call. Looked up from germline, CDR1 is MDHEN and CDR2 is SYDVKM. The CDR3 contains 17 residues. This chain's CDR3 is CASSPLPGQGARTEAFF.

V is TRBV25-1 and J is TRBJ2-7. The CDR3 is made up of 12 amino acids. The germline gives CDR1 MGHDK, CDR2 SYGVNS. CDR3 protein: CASSEFAYGQYF.

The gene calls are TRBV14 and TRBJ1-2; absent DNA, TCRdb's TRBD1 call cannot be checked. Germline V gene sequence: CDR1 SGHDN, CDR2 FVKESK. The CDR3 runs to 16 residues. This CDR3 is CASSQDRLGAGYGYTF.

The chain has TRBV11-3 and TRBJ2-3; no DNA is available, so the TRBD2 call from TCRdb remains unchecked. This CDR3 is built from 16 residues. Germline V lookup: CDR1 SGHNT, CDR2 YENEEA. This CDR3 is CASRTRGGGAADTQYF.

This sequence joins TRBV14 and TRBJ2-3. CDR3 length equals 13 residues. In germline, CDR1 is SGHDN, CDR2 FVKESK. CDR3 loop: CASGQGDLDTQYF. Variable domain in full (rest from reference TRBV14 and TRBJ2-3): EAGVTQFPSHSVIEKGQTVTLRCDPISGHDNLYWYRRVMGKEIKFLLHFVKESKQDESGMPNNRFLAERTGGTYSTLKVQPAELEDSGVYFCASGQGDLDTQYFGPGTRLTVL.

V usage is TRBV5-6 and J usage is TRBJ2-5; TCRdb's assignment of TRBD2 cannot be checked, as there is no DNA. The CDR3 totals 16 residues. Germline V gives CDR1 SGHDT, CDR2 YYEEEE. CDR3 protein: CASSHSASGGQETQYF.

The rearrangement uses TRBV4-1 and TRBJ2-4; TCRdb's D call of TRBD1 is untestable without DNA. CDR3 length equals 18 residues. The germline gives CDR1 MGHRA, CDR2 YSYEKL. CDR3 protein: CASSQPGTGHRGKNIQYF.

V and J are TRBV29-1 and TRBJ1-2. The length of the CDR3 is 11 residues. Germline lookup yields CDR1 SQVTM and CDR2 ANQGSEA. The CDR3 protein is CSVVGERGYTF.